This T cell receptor beta chain was identified during a study of response to subunit inactivated influenza vaccine. Each CDR3 protein gets one entry after TCRdb re-called the RT-PCR reads with MiXCR. The sample has roughly 700,000 distinct CDR3 sequences; 15% to 17% are singletons. Whole-study findings and limits: Each seasonal flu vaccination may recruit only limited new T cells, authors suggested.

A remark on this clonotype: Its cognate antigen is unknown.

Germline CDR1 reads MNHEY; CDR2 reads SVGAGI. This CDR3 is 15 amino acids long. The J segment lost 5 bases and the V segment lost 2 bases, leaving 8 bases of the junction unmatched. The sequence came from a man aged 45 to 65 who received an inactivated influenza vaccine. The chain links TRBV6-5 to TRBJ2-7, with TRBD1 identical over 8 bases. The sequencing here drew on PBMCs from blood, taken less than 13 days after vaccination. The CDR3 coding sequence is TGTGCCAGCAGTTACAGCAGGGGGCGTACCCACGAGCAGTACTTC. It specifies CASSYSRGRTHEQYF.